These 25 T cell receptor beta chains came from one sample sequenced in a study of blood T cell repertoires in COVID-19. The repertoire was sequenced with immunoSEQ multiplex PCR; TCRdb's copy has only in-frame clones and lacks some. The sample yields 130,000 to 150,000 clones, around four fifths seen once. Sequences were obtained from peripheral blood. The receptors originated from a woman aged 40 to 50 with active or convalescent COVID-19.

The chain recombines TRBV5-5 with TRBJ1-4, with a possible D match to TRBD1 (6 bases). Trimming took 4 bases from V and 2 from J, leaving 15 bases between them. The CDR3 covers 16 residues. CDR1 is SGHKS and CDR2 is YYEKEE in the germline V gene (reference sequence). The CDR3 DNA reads TGTGCCAGCAGCGGACCTACAGGGAGTACTAATGAAAAACTGTTTTTT. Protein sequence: CASSGPTGSTNEKLFF. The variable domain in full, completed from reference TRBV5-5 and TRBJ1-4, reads DAGVTQSPTHLIKTRGQQVTLRCSPISGHKSVSWYQQVLGQGPQFIFQYYEKEERGRGNFPDRFSARQFPNYSSELNVNALLLGDSALYLCASSGPTGSTNEKLFFGSGTQLSVL.

CDR3 DNA sequence: TGTGCCAGCAGCTTGGGCAGGTCAACGAACACTGAAGCTTTCTTT. It is translated as CASSLGRSTNTEAFF. This chain connects TRBV5-5 to TRBJ1-1; D unclear. Germline V gene sequence: CDR1 SGHKS, CDR2 YYEKEE (reference sequence). V was clipped by 0 bases and J by 1 base, with 10 bases between them. CDR3 length: 15 amino acids.

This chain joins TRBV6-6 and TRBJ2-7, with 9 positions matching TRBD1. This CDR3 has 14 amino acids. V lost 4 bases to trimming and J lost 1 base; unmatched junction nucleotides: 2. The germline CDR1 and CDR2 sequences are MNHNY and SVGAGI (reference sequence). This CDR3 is CASSLTGGSYEQYF. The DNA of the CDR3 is TGTGCCAGCAGTTTGACAGGGGGGTCCTACGAGCAGTACTTC.

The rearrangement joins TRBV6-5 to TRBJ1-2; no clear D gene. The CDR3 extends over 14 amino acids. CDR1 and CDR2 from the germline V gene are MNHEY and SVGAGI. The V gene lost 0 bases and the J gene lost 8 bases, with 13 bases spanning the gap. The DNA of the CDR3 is TGTGCCAGCAGTTACTCGGAGGGCGGCGGCGGCTACACCTTC. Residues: CASSYSEGGGGYTF.

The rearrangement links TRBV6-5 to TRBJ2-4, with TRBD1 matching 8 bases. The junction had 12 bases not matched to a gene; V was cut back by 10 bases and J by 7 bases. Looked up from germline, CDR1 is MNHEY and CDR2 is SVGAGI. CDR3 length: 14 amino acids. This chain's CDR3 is CATQIQTGENIQYF. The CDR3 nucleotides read TGTGCCACCCAAATACAGACAGGGGAGAACATTCAGTACTTC.

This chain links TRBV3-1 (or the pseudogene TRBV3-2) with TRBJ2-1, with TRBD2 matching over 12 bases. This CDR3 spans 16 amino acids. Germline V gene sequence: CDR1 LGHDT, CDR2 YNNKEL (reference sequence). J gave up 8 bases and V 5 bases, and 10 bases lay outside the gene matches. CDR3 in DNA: TGTGCCAGCAGCGGACGGACTAGCGGGACCCGCGATGAGCAGTTCTTC. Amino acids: CASSGRTSGTRDEQFF.

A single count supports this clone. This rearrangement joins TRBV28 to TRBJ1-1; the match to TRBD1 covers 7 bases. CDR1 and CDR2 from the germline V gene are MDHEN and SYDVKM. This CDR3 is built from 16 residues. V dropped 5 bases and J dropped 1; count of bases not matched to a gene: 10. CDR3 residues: CASSRPGGRANTEAFF. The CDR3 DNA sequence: TGTGCCAGCAGTCGCCCAGGGGGTCGAGCGAACACTGAAGCTTTCTTT. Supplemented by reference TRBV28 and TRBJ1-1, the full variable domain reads DVKVTQSSRYLVKRTGEKVFLECVQDMDHENMFWYRQDPGLGLRLIYFSYDVKMKEKGDIPEGYSVSREKKERFSLILESASTNQTSMYLCASSRPGGRANTEAFFGQGTRLTVV.

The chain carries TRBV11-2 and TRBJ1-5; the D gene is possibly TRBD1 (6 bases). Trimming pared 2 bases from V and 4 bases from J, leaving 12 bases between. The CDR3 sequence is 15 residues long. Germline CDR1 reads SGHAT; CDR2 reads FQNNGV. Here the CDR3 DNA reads TGTGCCAGCAGCTTAAGCCGACAGGTTAATCAGCCCCAGCATTTT. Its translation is CASSLSRQVNQPQHF.

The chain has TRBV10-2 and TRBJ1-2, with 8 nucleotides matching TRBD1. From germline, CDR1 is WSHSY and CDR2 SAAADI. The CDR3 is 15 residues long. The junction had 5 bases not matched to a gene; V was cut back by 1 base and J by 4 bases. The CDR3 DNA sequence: TGCGCCAGCAGTGAGTTGCATACAGGGGGCTATGGCTACACCTTC. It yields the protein CASSELHTGGYGYTF.

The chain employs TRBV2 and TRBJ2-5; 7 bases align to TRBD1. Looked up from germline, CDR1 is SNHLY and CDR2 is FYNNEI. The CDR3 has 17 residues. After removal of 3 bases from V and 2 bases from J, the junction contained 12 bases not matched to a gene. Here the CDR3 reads CASSDPSLGQIQETQYF. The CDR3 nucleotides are TGTGCCAGCAGTGATCCGTCGTTGGGACAGATTCAAGAGACCCAGTACTTC.

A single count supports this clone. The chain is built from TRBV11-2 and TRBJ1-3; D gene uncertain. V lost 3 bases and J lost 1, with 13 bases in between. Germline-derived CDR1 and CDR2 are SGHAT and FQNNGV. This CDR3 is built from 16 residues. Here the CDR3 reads CASSLGERKSGNTIYF. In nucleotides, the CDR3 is TGTGCCAGCAGCTTGGGCGAACGAAAGTCTGGAAACACCATATATTTT.

CDR3 region: CAWSVPGQHNSPLHF. The CDR3 nucleotides read TGTGCCTGGAGTGTACCGGGACAGCACAATTCACCCCTCCACTTT. This chain uses TRBV30 with TRBJ1-6; TRBD1 agrees at 7 bases. With V trimmed by 0 bases and J by 7 bases, 6 bases remained unmatched. The CDR3 sequence is 15 residues long. CDR1 and CDR2 (germline): GTSNPN, SVGIG (reference sequence).

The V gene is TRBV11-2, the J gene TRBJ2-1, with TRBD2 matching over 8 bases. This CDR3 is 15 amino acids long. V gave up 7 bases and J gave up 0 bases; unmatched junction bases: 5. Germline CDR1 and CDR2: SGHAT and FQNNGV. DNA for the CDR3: TGTGCCAGCAACCTAGCGGGCCTCTCCTACAATGAGCAGTTCTTC. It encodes CASNLAGLSYNEQFF. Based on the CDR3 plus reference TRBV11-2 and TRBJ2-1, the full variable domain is EAGVAQSPRYKIIEKRQSVAFWCNPISGHATLYWYQQILGQGPKLLIQFQNNGVVDDSQLPKDRFSAERLKGVDSTLKIQPAKLEDSAVYLCASNLAGLSYNEQFFGPGTRLTVL.

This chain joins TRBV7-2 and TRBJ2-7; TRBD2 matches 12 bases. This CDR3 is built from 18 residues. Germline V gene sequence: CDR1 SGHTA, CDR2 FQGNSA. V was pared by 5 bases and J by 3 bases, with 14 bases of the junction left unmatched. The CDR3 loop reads CASSARTSGAPHLYEQYF. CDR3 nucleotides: TGTGCCAGCAGCGCCCGGACTAGCGGGGCTCCCCACCTCTACGAGCAGTACTTC.

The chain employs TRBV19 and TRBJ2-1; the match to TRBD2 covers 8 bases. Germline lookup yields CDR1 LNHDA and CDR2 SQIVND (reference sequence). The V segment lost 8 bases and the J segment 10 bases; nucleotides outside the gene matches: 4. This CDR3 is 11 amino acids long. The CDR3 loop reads CASRRGGEQFF. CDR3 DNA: TGTGCCAGTCGTCGGGGGGGGGAGCAGTTCTTC.

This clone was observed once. CDR3 coding DNA: TGCAGCGTTGCAAATACAGGACACACTGAAGCTTTCTTT. Protein sequence: CSVANTGHTEAFF. The chain couples TRBV29-1 to TRBJ1-1; perhaps TRBD1 as D (5 bases). The CDR3 runs to 13 residues. CDR1 is SQVTM, CDR2 ANQGSEA, per germline. Trimming shortened V by 4 bases and J by 3 bases, and 12 bases separated the two germline ends.

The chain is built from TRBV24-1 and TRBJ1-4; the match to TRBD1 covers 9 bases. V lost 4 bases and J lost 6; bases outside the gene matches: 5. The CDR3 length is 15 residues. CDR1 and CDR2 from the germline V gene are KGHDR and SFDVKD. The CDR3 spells CATSEAGTGYEKLFF. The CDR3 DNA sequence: TGTGCCACCAGTGAAGCCGGGACAGGGTATGAAAAACTGTTTTTT.

The CDR3, as DNA: TGTGCCAGTAGTTTCGGACAGGGGCCCTACGAGCAGTACTTC. It specifies CASSFGQGPYEQYF. The chain employs TRBV19 and TRBJ2-7; 9 bases are shared with TRBD1. With V trimmed by 5 bases and J by 2 bases, 4 bases remained unmatched. Germline loops: CDR1 LNHDA, CDR2 SQIVND (reference sequence). The CDR3 is 14 residues long.

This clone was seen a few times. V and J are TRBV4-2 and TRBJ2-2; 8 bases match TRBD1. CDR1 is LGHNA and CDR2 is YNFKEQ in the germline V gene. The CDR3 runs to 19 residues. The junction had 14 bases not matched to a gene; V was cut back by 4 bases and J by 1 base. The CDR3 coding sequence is TGTGCCAGCAGCCCCCGACCCCAGGGGGCTCGAAAGAACACCGGGGAGCTGTTTTTT. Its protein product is CASSPRPQGARKNTGELFF.

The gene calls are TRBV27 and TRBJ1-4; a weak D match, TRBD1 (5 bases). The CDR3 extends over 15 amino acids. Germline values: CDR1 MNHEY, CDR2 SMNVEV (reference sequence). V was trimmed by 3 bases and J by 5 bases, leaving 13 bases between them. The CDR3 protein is CASSFHPGGNEKLFF. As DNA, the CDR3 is TGTGCCAGCAGTTTCCACCCTGGGGGGAATGAAAAACTGTTTTTT.

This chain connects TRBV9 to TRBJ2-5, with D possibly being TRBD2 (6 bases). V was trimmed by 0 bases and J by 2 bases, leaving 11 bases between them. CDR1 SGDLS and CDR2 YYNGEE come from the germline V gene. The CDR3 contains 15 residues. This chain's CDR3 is CASSVGRAAQETQYF. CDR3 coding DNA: TGTGCCAGCAGCGTAGGGAGGGCCGCTCAAGAGACCCAGTACTTC.

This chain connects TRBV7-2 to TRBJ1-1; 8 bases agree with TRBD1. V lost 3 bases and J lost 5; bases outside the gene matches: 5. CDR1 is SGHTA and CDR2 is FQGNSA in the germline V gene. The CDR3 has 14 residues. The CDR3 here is CASSFGQGRTEAFF. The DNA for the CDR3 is TGTGCCAGCAGCTTTGGACAGGGTCGGACTGAAGCTTTCTTT.

The CDR3 spells CASSLDVSGEKQFF. The CDR3 nucleotides read TGCGCCAGCAGCTTGGACGTTTCGGGAGAGAAGCAGTTCTTC. The chain couples TRBV5-1 to TRBJ2-1; a possible D gene is TRBD2 (6 bases). The germline V and J ends were trimmed by 0 bases and 11 bases, with 15 bases remaining between them. The germline V gene encodes CDR1 SGHRS and CDR2 YFSETQ. The CDR3 sequence is 14 residues long.

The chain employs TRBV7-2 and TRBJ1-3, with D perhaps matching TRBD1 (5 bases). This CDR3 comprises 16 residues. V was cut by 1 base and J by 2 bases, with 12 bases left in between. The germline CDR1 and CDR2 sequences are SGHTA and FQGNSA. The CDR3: CASSLGQLNPGNTIYF. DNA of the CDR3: TGTGCCAGCAGCTTAGGACAGCTAAATCCTGGAAACACCATATATTTT.

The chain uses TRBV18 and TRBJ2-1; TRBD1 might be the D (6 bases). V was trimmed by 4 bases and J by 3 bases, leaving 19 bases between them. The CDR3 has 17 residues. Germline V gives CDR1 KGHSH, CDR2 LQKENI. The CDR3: CASSRETGSMRYNEQFF. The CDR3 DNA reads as TGTGCCAGCTCACGGGAAACAGGGTCAATGCGCTACAATGAGCAGTTCTTC.